This section outlines one T cell receptor (beta chain) sequence together with its context. As yet, its antigen is unknown. A 1 in 200,000 to 1 in 1 million T cell depth was the sequencing target. The repertoire was sequenced with immunoSEQ multiplex PCR; TCRdb's copy has only in-frame clones and lacks some. The repertoire consists of roughly 24,000 clones, with roughly 65% occurring once and the leading ten covering around 28%. This specimen belongs to a study of cytotoxic CD8 clonotypes in ibrutinib-treated CLL. About the research overall: Response samples were drawn at a median of approximately 11 months of treatment, range 6 to 36. Study conclusions and caveats: Clonality, elevated at ibrutinib response, dropped back toward baseline at progression. Public clonotypes were uncommon and contracted or stayed stable on treatment.

The sequence came from a human donor with chronic lymphocytic leukemia. Sample: PBMCs, taken after 24 months of ibrutinib treatment.

The CDR3 DNA reads as TGTGCCAGCAGTGGGGACCGCGGGTATCAGCCCCAGCATTTT. This codes for CASSGDRGYQPQHF. The chain uses TRBV6-1 and TRBJ1-5; the D gene is possibly TRBD1 (5 bases). Germline V CDR1 and CDR2: MNHNS, SASEGT. The length of the CDR3 is 14 residues. V was trimmed by 4 bases and J by 5 bases, leaving 12 bases between them.